This T cell receptor (beta chain) originates from a study of identical twins. Findings and caveats of the study: Findings came from cross-sectional statistics, without long-term follow-up of donors.

This clonotype has a count of ten or more. Its target is not known. TCRdb called the 5' RACE reads again in MiXCR, with one record for every CDR3 protein. Of 200,000 or so distinct CDR3 sequences in the sample, more than 15% are singletons; the top ten hold roughly two fifths. The germline V and J ends were trimmed by 3 bases and 4 bases, with 19 bases remaining between them. The CDR3 is 17 residues long. The V gene's germline CDR1 is LNHNV and CDR2 YYDKDF (reference sequence). These data were likewise used in another study, on T cells expressing NK-cell markers.

This receptor was obtained from a woman aged 18-29 years in good health. The rearrangement uses TRBV15 and TRBJ2-4; D is possibly TRBD2 (6 bases). The specimen sequenced was CD8+ T cells sorted from blood. This chain's CDR3 is CATSSREELLRKNIQYF. The CDR3 DNA follows: TGTGCCACCAGCAGCAGGGAGGAGCTCCTCAGGAAAAACATTCAGTACTTC. The full variable domain, completed using reference TRBV15 and TRBJ2-4, is DAMVIQNPRYQVTQFGKPVTLSCSQTLNHNVMYWYQQKSSQAPKLLFHYYDKDFNNEADTPDNFQSRRPNTSFCFLDIRSPGLGDTAMYLCATSSREELLRKNIQYFGAGTRLSVL.